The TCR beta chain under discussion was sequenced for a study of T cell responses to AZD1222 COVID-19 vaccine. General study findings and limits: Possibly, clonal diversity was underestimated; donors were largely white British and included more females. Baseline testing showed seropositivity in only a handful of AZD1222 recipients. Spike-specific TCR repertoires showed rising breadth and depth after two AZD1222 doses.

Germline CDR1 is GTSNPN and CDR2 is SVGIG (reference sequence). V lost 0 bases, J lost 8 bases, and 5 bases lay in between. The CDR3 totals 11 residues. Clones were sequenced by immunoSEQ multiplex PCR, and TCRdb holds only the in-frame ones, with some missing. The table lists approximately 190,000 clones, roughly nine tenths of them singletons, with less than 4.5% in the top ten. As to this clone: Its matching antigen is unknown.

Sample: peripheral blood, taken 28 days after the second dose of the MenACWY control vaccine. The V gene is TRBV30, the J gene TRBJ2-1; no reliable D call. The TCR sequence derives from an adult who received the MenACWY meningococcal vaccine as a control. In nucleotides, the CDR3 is TGTGCCTGGAGTGTAAGGGATGAGCAGTTCTTC. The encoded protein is CAWSVRDEQFF. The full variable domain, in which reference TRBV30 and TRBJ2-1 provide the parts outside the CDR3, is SQTIHQWPATLVQPVGSPLSLECTVEGTSNPNLYWYRQAAGRGLQLLFYSVGIGQISSEVPQNLSASRPQDRQFILSSKKLLLSDSGFYLCAWSVRDEQFFGPGTRLTVL.